A single sample gave rise to the 9 T cell receptor beta chains below, sequenced in a study of early T cells in non-severe SARS-CoV-2 infection. Using its own MiXCR run on the 5' RACE reads, TCRdb lists one record per CDR3 protein. The table shows approximately 20,000 distinct CDR3 sequences, with 4.5% occurring only once. Sequencing was performed on whole blood. These receptors originate from an adult who was a healthcare worker with PCR-confirmed SARS-CoV-2 infection or an uninfected control (not recorded which).

The chain has TRBV28 and TRBJ2-5; 9 bases fit TRBD2. CDR1 is MDHEN and CDR2 is SYDVKM in the germline V gene. The CDR3 is 16 residues long. V shed 2 bases, J shed 5 bases, and the junction held 9 bases outside the gene matches. The CDR3 nucleotides are TGTGCCAGCAGTTTAATGGCGGGGGGGCCCCGGGAGACCCAGTACTTC. Translating gives CASSLMAGGPRETQYF.

This clonotype was observed many times. The chain couples TRBV12-3 or TRBV12-4 to TRBJ2-7, with 9 bases aligning to TRBD1. CDR3 length: 14 residues. V shed 6 bases, J shed 6 bases, and the junction held 9 bases outside the gene matches. The DNA for the CDR3 is TGTGCCAGCAGCGGGGACAGGGAAGCTGGCGAGCAGTACTTC. It encodes CASSGDREAGEQYF.

This clonotype was observed at least ten times. The chain has TRBV7-3 and TRBJ2-6; tentative D call: TRBD1 (5 bases). The CDR3 is 16 residues long. The germline CDR1 and CDR2 sequences are SGHTA and FQGTGA. V was clipped by 5 bases and J by 0 bases, with 11 bases between them. This CDR3 reads CASSLSTGSGANVLTF. The CDR3, as DNA: TGTGCCAGCAGCCTCTCTACAGGCTCTGGGGCCAACGTCCTGACTTTC.

This clonotype was picked up many times. The chain uses TRBV5-4 and TRBJ1-4; possible D gene TRBD1, 5 bases. Germline loops: CDR1 SGHNT, CDR2 YYREEE (reference sequence). V dropped 2 bases and J dropped 4 bases, with 9 bases sitting between them. This CDR3 comprises 14 residues. This chain's CDR3 is CASSLGQFNEKLFF. CDR3 sequence (DNA): TGTGCCAGCAGCTTAGGACAATTTAATGAAAAACTGTTTTTT.

This clonotype was counted a few times. The chain uses TRBV29-1 and TRBJ2-1; tentatively, D is TRBD1 (6 bases). Germline values: CDR1 SQVTM, CDR2 ANQGSEA. The CDR3 contains 12 residues. Trimming cost V 6 bases and J 6 bases, with 12 bases left between them. The CDR3 loop is CSVAGELNEQFF. CDR3 DNA: TGCAGCGTAGCAGGGGAGCTCAATGAGCAGTTCTTC.

This clonotype was observed many times. The chain links TRBV11-1 to TRBJ1-1; D gene unclear. The V gene lost 5 bases and the J gene lost 4 bases, with 11 bases spanning the gap. Germline V CDR1 and CDR2: SGHAT, FQDESV (reference sequence). This CDR3 spans 13 amino acids. CDR3 amino acids: CASSQDGSTEAFF. As DNA, the CDR3 is TGTGCCAGCAGCCAGGACGGATCCACTGAAGCTTTCTTT.

This clonotype was found many times. V is TRBV9 and J is TRBJ2-1; D might be TRBD2 (6 bases). Germline assignment: CDR1 SGDLS and CDR2 YYNGEE. Trimming stripped 6 bases from V and 9 bases from J, with 13 bases between. This CDR3 is 12 amino acids long. The CDR3 sequence: CASTPGESEQFF. The CDR3 nucleotides are TGTGCCAGCACCCCGGGGGAGAGTGAGCAGTTCTTC. The variable domain in full, with the rest retrieved from reference TRBV9 and TRBJ2-1, is DSGVTQTPKHLITATGQRVTLRCSPRSGDLSVYWYQQSLDQGLQFLIQYYNGEERAKGNILERFSAQQFPDLHSELNLSSLELGDSALYFCASTPGESEQFFGPGTRLTVL.

This clonotype was seen ten or more times. V is TRBV18 and J is TRBJ2-5, with D perhaps TRBD1 (5 bases). Per germline, CDR1 KGHSH and CDR2 LQKENI. This CDR3 is 13 amino acids long. The V end lost 6 bases, the J end lost 2 bases, and 10 bases lay between the germline ends. The CDR3 DNA reads TGTGCCAGCTCCCCGAGGACACAAGAGACCCAGTACTTC. Translating it yields CASSPRTQETQYF.

In this sample, this clonotype turned up many times. The chain is built from TRBV24-1 and TRBJ2-3, with unresolved D. Germline CDR1 and CDR2: KGHDR and SFDVKD. This CDR3 is 14 amino acids long. The ends were cut back, 4 bases at V and 3 bases at J, with 10 bases in the middle. The CDR3 DNA follows: TGTGCCACCAGTGACCCCCTCTTAACAGATACGCAGTATTTT. The encoded protein is CATSDPLLTDTQYF.